The 32 T cell receptor beta chains presented below share a single source sample, sequenced in a study of T cell repertoires in cytomegalovirus infection. TCRdb re-derived calls from the reads in MiXCR, one entry per CDR3 protein. The sample records roughly 300,000 distinct CDR3 sequences, about 25% being singletons. The material sequenced was PBMCs. The receptor source for this set is a human donor in good health (CMV status not recorded). Some clones in this sample may be carry-over from other donors' samples.

This chain joins TRBV3-1 and TRBJ2-4, with D possibly TRBD2 on 5 matching bases. Germline CDR1 and CDR2: LGHDT and YNNKEL (reference sequence). This CDR3 comprises 14 residues. V lost 1 base and J lost 6, with 10 bases in between. The CDR3 sequence is CASSQVWAGNIQYF. CDR3 nucleotides: TGTGCCAGCAGCCAAGTATGGGCGGGAAACATTCAGTACTTC.

This clonotype has ten or more counts. The chain joins TRBV7-2 to TRBJ2-1; 7 bases are shared with TRBD1. The V segment lost 5 bases and the J segment 0 bases; nucleotides outside the gene matches: 1. The CDR3 loop spans 14 amino acids. Germline values: CDR1 SGHTA, CDR2 FQGNSA. CDR3 coding DNA: TGTGCCAGCAGCACAGGGGTCTCCTACAATGAGCAGTTCTTC. Its translation: CASSTGVSYNEQFF. Based on the CDR3 plus reference TRBV7-2 and TRBJ2-1, the full variable domain is GAGVSQSPSNKVTEKGKDVELRCDPISGHTALYWYRQSLGQGLEFLIYFQGNSAPDKSGLPSDRFSAERTGGSVSTLTIQRTQQEDSAVYLCASSTGVSYNEQFFGPGTRLTVL.

The V call is TRBV2, the J call TRBJ2-5; D might be TRBD1 (6 bases). This CDR3 is 15 amino acids long. With 6 bases removed from V and 4 bases from J, the gap between germline ends came to 18 bases. Germline loops: CDR1 SNHLY, CDR2 FYNNEI. DNA for the CDR3: TGTGCCAGCAGCAAGACGCCGGGACAAGGAGAGACCCAGTACTTC. Protein product: CASSKTPGQGETQYF.

In this sample, this clonotype turned up a few times. The genes are TRBV11-3 and TRBJ2-2, with 11 bases aligning to TRBD1. The CDR3 sequence is 18 residues long. The V gene end was trimmed by 3 bases and the J gene end by 1 base; junction bases not matched to a gene: 7. Per the germline V gene, CDR1 is SGHNT and CDR2 is YENEEA. CDR3 loop: CASSFGTGGFENTGELFF. In nucleotides, the CDR3 is TGTGCCAGCAGCTTTGGGACAGGGGGTTTTGAGAACACCGGGGAGCTGTTTTTT.

The chain is built from TRBV20-1 and TRBJ2-3; no definite D call. The CDR3 consists of 12 residues. V was trimmed by 5 bases and J by 1 base, leaving 7 bases between them. The germline V gene has CDR1 DFQATT and CDR2 SNEGSKA (reference sequence). CDR3 residues: CSALGGTDTQYF. In DNA, the CDR3 is TGCAGTGCTTTAGGTGGCACAGATACGCAGTATTTT.

The chain has TRBV29-1 and TRBJ2-3, with D perhaps TRBD1 or TRBD2 (5 bases each). This CDR3 has 13 residues. Germline lookup yields CDR1 SQVTM and CDR2 ANQGSEA. The ends were cut back, 6 bases at V and 5 bases at J, with 15 bases in the middle. Here the CDR3 DNA reads TGCAGCGTGGCCGGGACCCGTGGAGATACGCAGTATTTT. Protein sequence: CSVAGTRGDTQYF.

The gene calls are TRBV7-3 and TRBJ1-1; D unclear. V was pared by 5 bases and J by 6 bases, with 16 bases between. The V gene's germline CDR1 is SGHTA and CDR2 FQGTGA. This CDR3 region has 14 residues. The CDR3 DNA reads TGTGCCAGCAGCCAAACCTACAAGCCCGCTGAAGCTTTCTTT. Its translation: CASSQTYKPAEAFF. Full variable domain (missing parts from reference TRBV7-3 and TRBJ1-1): GAGVSQTPSNKVTEKGKYVELRCDPISGHTALYWYRQSLGQGPEFLIYFQGTGAADDSGLPNDRFFAVRPEGSVSTLKIQRTERGDSAVYLCASSQTYKPAEAFFGQGTRLTVV.

Only a few counts were recorded for this clonotype. The rearrangement joins TRBV6-1 to TRBJ2-5; D gene uncertain. The CDR3 is made up of 14 amino acids. Germline V CDR1 and CDR2: MNHNS, SASEGT. Trimming removed 4 bases at V and 4 bases at J, with 13 bases between. The DNA for the CDR3 is TGTGCCAGCAGTGGCGAAGCCTCTCCAGAGACCCAGTACTTC. Translation gives CASSGEASPETQYF.

V gene TRBV7-2 combines with J gene TRBJ1-1; D may be TRBD1 (6 bases). Trimming pared 5 bases from V and 11 bases from J, leaving 15 bases between. The CDR3 sequence is 12 residues long. Germline CDR1 and CDR2: SGHTA and FQGNSA. CDR3 residues: CASSKTGSAAFF. For the CDR3, the DNA is TGTGCCAGCAGCAAAACAGGGTCGGCCGCTTTCTTT.

The sample holds a few counts of this clonotype. J is TRBJ2-3 and V is TRBV7-6; D perhaps matches TRBD2 (6 bases). Germline V gene lookup returns CDR1 SGHVS and CDR2 FNYEAQ. There are 16 residues in the CDR3. V was trimmed by 4 bases and J by 3 bases, leaving 17 bases between them. The CDR3 DNA is TGTGCCAGCAGCTCCGCGGCGCGGGGCAGGACAGATACGCAGTATTTT. Its translation is CASSSAARGRTDTQYF.

V and J are TRBV30 and TRBJ2-7; 9 positions match TRBD1. The CDR3 has 14 amino acids. The V gene end was trimmed by 1 base and the J gene end by 7 bases; junction bases not matched to a gene: 8. From germline, CDR1 is GTSNPN and CDR2 SVGIG (reference sequence). The CDR3 region has the DNA TGTGCCTGGAGTGCGGGACAGGGCACGGGGGAGCAGTACTTC. It yields the protein CAWSAGQGTGEQYF.

In its sample, this clonotype was seen many times. The chain is built from TRBV7-2 and TRBJ2-1; D remains ambiguous. Germline CDR1 SGHTA, CDR2 FQGNSA. V lost 5 bases, J lost 0 bases, and 14 bases lay in between. This CDR3 comprises 16 residues. In nucleotides, the CDR3 is TGTGCCAGCAGCGTGACCGGGTCTAGCTCCTACAATGAGCAGTTCTTC. This encodes CASSVTGSSSYNEQFF.

J is TRBJ1-2 and V is TRBV6-1; the D is unclear. The V end lost 4 bases, the J end lost 3 bases, and 15 bases lay between the germline ends. In germline, CDR1 is MNHNS, CDR2 SASEGT. This CDR3 is built from 15 residues. CDR3 residues: CASSAAIRAYYGYTF. Here the CDR3 DNA reads TGTGCCAGCAGTGCAGCCATTAGAGCGTACTATGGCTACACCTTC.

This clonotype has at least ten counts. The V call is TRBV7-9, the J call TRBJ2-7; 7 positions agree with TRBD2. Germline assignment: CDR1 SEHNR and CDR2 FQNEAQ (reference sequence). CDR3 length: 15 amino acids. Losses at the gene ends were 0 bases for V and 5 bases for J; bases not matched to a gene: 7. DNA of the CDR3: TGTGCCAGCAGCTTAGCGGGAGGGGCTGTGCACGAGCAGTACTTC. Protein: CASSLAGGAVHEQYF.

Of note for this clonotype: This CDR3 is missing its conserved last phenylalanine or tryptophan, likely due to a read error. The genes are TRBV27 and TRBJ1-1; no clear D gene. The germline CDR1 and CDR2 sequences are MNHEY and SMNVEV (reference sequence). The V and J ends lost 2 bases and 6 bases respectively, with 13 bases between them. This CDR3 is 14 amino acids long. CDR3 DNA sequence: TGTGCCAGCAGTTTAGCCTCGGGGTTGTCTGAAGCTTTCTCT. It yields the protein CASSLASGLSEAFS.

This clonotype occurred many times. The gene calls are TRBV12-3 or TRBV12-4 and TRBJ1-5; D call uncertain. Trimming pared 6 bases from V and 4 bases from J, leaving 16 bases between. This CDR3 contains 15 residues. The CDR3 DNA sequence: TGTGCCAGCAGCCTCGGGTCAGCTGGGAATCAGCCCCAGCATTTT. This translates into CASSLGSAGNQPQHF.

The chain is built from TRBV28 and TRBJ2-1; possibly TRBD1 or TRBD2 for D (5 bases each). The germline V gene has CDR1 MDHEN and CDR2 SYDVKM. CDR3 length: 12 residues. The germline V and J ends were trimmed by 3 bases and 15 bases, with 15 bases remaining between them. CDR3 bases: TGTGCCAGCAGTTTCCCCGGGGCCCTAGGGTTCTTC. Amino acid sequence: CASSFPGALGFF.

The genes are TRBV5-1 and TRBJ2-1, with 9 bases fitting TRBD2. The length of the CDR3 is 15 residues. Germline CDR1 and CDR2: SGHRS and YFSETQ. The V and J ends lost 0 bases and 7 bases, in that order; junction bases with no gene match: 5. In DNA form, the CDR3 reads TGCGCCAGCAGCTTGGCAGCGGGAGGTGGAAATGAGCAGTTCTTC. Translation: CASSLAAGGGNEQFF. Full variable domain (remainder filled in from reference TRBV5-1 and TRBJ2-1): KAGVTQTPRYLIKTRGQQVTLSCSPISGHRSVSWYQQTPGQGLQFLFEYFSETQRNKGNFPGRFSGRQFSNSRSEMNVSTLELGDSALYLCASSLAAGGGNEQFFGPGTRLTVL.

This clonotype occurred a few times. This chain connects TRBV15 to TRBJ1-5, with D unresolved. Trimming removed 0 bases at V and 0 bases at J, with 6 bases between. The CDR3 consists of 15 residues. Germline V CDR1 and CDR2: LNHNV, YYDKDF (reference sequence). CDR3 protein: CATSRDVGSNQPQHF. The CDR3 nucleotides read TGTGCCACCAGCAGAGATGTGGGTAGCAATCAGCCCCAGCATTTT.

This clonotype was found many times. The chain joins TRBV12-3 or TRBV12-4 to TRBJ2-2; tentatively, D is TRBD1 (5 bases). This CDR3 is built from 14 residues. V was trimmed by 3 bases and J by 1 base, leaving 6 bases between them. The CDR3 is CASSFTGNTGELFF. Here the CDR3 DNA reads TGTGCCAGCAGTTTTACAGGGAACACCGGGGAGCTGTTTTTT.

This clonotype was counted many times. This chain uses TRBV7-2 with TRBJ2-7; 11 bases align to TRBD2. After removal of 4 bases from V and 10 bases from J, the junction contained 3 bases not matched to a gene. The CDR3 totals 12 residues. Germline V gene data show CDR1 as SGHTA and CDR2 as FQGNSA. The CDR3 loop reads CASSSGLAAQYF. In nucleotides, the CDR3 is TGTGCCAGCAGCTCGGGACTAGCGGCCCAGTACTTC. The whole variable domain, filled in from reference TRBV7-2 and TRBJ2-7, reads GAGVSQSPSNKVTEKGKDVELRCDPISGHTALYWYRQSLGQGLEFLIYFQGNSAPDKSGLPSDRFSAERTGGSVSTLTIQRTQQEDSAVYLCASSSGLAAQYFGPGTRLTVT.

This clonotype occurred many times. The chain links TRBV28 to TRBJ1-5; possible D gene TRBD1, 6 bases. With 5 bases removed from V and 6 bases from J, the gap between germline ends came to 11 bases. The CDR3 sequence is 13 residues long. Germline V gives CDR1 MDHEN, CDR2 SYDVKM. CDR3 DNA sequence: TGTGCCAGCAGTGGAGGGGGGGTTCAGCCCCAGCATTTT. Its protein product is CASSGGGVQPQHF.

J is TRBJ2-7 and V is TRBV11-2; D remains unclear. The CDR3 totals 14 residues. From germline, CDR1 is SGHAT and CDR2 FQNNGV. Trimming stripped 1 base from V and 5 bases from J, with 12 bases between. The CDR3 loop is CASSLAPQGHEQYF. The CDR3 bases are TGTGCCAGCAGCTTAGCCCCCCAAGGCCACGAGCAGTACTTC.

V is TRBV19 and J is TRBJ1-1; D perhaps matches TRBD1 (5 bases). Germline V gives CDR1 LNHDA, CDR2 SQIVND (reference sequence). V shed 6 bases and J shed 7 bases, with 15 bases lying between them. This CDR3 contains 13 residues. The CDR3 sequence is CASRPPDKFEAFF. CDR3 coding DNA: TGTGCCAGTAGACCCCCGGACAAGTTTGAAGCTTTCTTT.

The genes are TRBV7-2 and TRBJ2-7; TRBD2 aligns across 11 bases. Trimming cost V 2 bases and J 5 bases; bases outside gene matches: 8. Germline assignment: CDR1 SGHTA and CDR2 FQGNSA. This CDR3 comprises 16 residues. The chain's CDR3 is CASSLSPATSGNEQYF. CDR3 coding DNA: TGTGCCAGCAGCTTAAGCCCGGCGACTAGCGGGAACGAGCAGTACTTC.

The chain uses TRBV29-1 and TRBJ1-3; the D gene is possibly TRBD1 (5 bases). The CDR3 length is 13 residues. The germline CDR1 and CDR2 sequences are SQVTM and ANQGSEA. The V and J ends lost 6 bases and 4 bases respectively, with 13 bases between them. CDR3 bases: TGCAGCGTCCCGGGGGAAGGAGGAAACACCATATATTTT. This translates into CSVPGEGGNTIYF.

The chain joins TRBV18 to TRBJ2-5, with a possible D match to TRBD2 (5 bases). Germline assignment: CDR1 KGHSH and CDR2 LQKENI. V gave up 5 bases and J gave up 1 base, with 11 bases separating them. This CDR3 spans 14 amino acids. CDR3 sequence reads: CASSAYSGQETQYF. CDR3 coding DNA: TGTGCCAGCTCAGCATACAGCGGCCAAGAGACCCAGTACTTC.

In regard to this clonotype: A much larger clone differs from this one at a single base, so this may be a read error. The chain has TRBV12-3 or TRBV12-4 and TRBJ2-2; 10 bases match TRBD2. The CDR3 contains 15 residues. This CDR3 is CASSFSGRNTRELFF. The CDR3, as DNA: TGTGCCAGCAGTTTTAGCGGGAGGAACACCAGGGAGCTGTTTTTT.

This clonotype was counted a few times. The chain has TRBV7-9 and TRBJ2-7, with TRBD1 identical over 9 bases. Trimming took 6 bases from V and 4 from J; bases not matched to a gene: 10. Germline-derived CDR1 and CDR2 are SEHNR and FQNEAQ (reference sequence). CDR3 size: 15 residues. The CDR3 region is CASSSTGTGLYEQYF. CDR3 nucleotide sequence: TGTGCCAGCAGTTCAACCGGGACAGGGTTGTACGAGCAGTACTTC.

This clonotype was recorded at least ten times. This chain links TRBV7-2 with TRBJ2-3; TRBD2 is a possible D gene (5 bases). Trimming left V 1 base short and J 1 base short, with 18 bases between. The CDR3 has 18 residues. Germline CDR1 is SGHTA and CDR2 is FQGNSA. The DNA of the CDR3 is TGTGCCAGCAGCTTAGTATCAGCGGTTGTGGGAGGCACAGATACGCAGTATTTT. Translating it yields CASSLVSAVVGGTDTQYF.

V is TRBV10-3 and J is TRBJ1-6; no clear D gene. The CDR3 is 15 amino acids. CDR1 ENHRY and CDR2 SYGVKD come from the germline V gene. V was pared by 5 bases and J by 0 bases, with 8 bases between. The CDR3 protein is CAISQTDSYNSPLHF. The CDR3 DNA sequence: TGTGCCATCAGTCAGACTGACTCCTATAATTCACCCCTCCACTTT.

This clonotype was found many times. The chain is built from TRBV7-2 and TRBJ1-1; D call uncertain. V was trimmed by 3 bases and J by 1 base, leaving 12 bases between them. Germline V lookup: CDR1 SGHTA, CDR2 FQGNSA. This CDR3 comprises 15 residues. CDR3 bases: TGTGCCAGCAGCTTTGGACTGACCGGGAACACTGAAGCTTTCTTT. Translating gives CASSFGLTGNTEAFF.